The 21 T cell receptor beta chains below were found in one sample sequenced in a study of cytomegalovirus exposure and HLA in healthy donors. Both 60 Vbeta primers and 13 Jbeta primers went into the PCR. Assay used: immunoSEQ multiplex PCR; TCRdb lists only in-frame clones, some missing. The sample consists of about 92,000 clones, over 70% of them appearing once. Sequenced sample: PBMCs. The receptors shown here come from a girl aged 2 to 10 in good health and CMV-seropositive.

This clone was observed a few times. The chain carries TRBV30 and TRBJ2-3; 8 bases fit TRBD1. The V and J ends lost 1 base and 0 bases, in that order; junction bases with no gene match: 9. Germline loops: CDR1 GTSNPN, CDR2 SVGIG (reference sequence). The CDR3 sequence is 17 residues long. This CDR3 is CAWSGGDGQGSTDTQYF. The CDR3 DNA reads TGTGCCTGGAGTGGAGGCGATGGACAGGGAAGCACAGATACGCAGTATTTT.

This clone was seen more than once but under ten times. The genes are TRBV4-3 and TRBJ2-2; 9 nucleotides match TRBD2. The germline V gene has CDR1 LGHNA and CDR2 YSLEER. The CDR3 extends over 16 amino acids. V shed 0 bases, J shed 7 bases, and the junction held 6 bases outside the gene matches. The DNA of the CDR3 is TGCGCCAGCAGCCAAGACCCTAGCGGGACTATCGGGGAGCTGTTTTTT. Protein product: CASSQDPSGTIGELFF.

This chain links TRBV7-9 with TRBJ2-1, with unresolved D. The V gene's germline CDR1 is SEHNR and CDR2 FQNEAQ (reference sequence). The V end was cut by 4 bases, the J end by 5 bases, with 6 bases between. The CDR3 extends over 12 amino acids. The CDR3 is CASSYQNNEQFF. The CDR3 nucleotides are TGTGCCAGCAGCTATCAGAACAATGAGCAGTTCTTC.

The rearrangement links TRBV6-5 to TRBJ1-1, with no clear D. The CDR3 length is 13 residues. Deletions cut 5 bases from V and 1 base from J, with 8 bases between. Looked up from germline, CDR1 is MNHEY and CDR2 is SVGAGI. CDR3 nucleotide sequence: TGTGCCAGCAGTGAGACACAGAACACTGAAGCTTTCTTT. Its translation: CASSETQNTEAFF.

The chain links TRBV7-2 to TRBJ2-6; D might be TRBD1 (6 bases). This CDR3 comprises 16 residues. The V and J ends lost 7 bases and 0 bases respectively, with 13 bases between them. The germline V gene encodes CDR1 SGHTA and CDR2 FQGNSA. CDR3 bases: TGTGCCAGCAATGGACAGCCCCTCTCTGGGGCCAACGTCCTGACTTTC. Its protein is CASNGQPLSGANVLTF.

This chain connects TRBV6-1 to TRBJ1-1, with D perhaps matching TRBD1 (5 bases). This CDR3 spans 18 amino acids. CDR1 MNHNS and CDR2 SASEGT come from the germline V gene. Trimming removed 3 bases from V and 1 base from J, with 21 bases in between. This CDR3 reads CASSDKGEDGLWNTEAFF. Written as DNA, the CDR3 is TGTGCCAGCAGTGATAAAGGGGAGGATGGTTTGTGGAACACTGAAGCTTTCTTT.

The chain carries TRBV4-1 and TRBJ2-7; a possible D gene is TRBD2 (6 bases). V was pared by 0 bases and J by 0 bases, with 15 bases between. Germline V gives CDR1 MGHRA, CDR2 YSYEKL. This CDR3 is 17 amino acids long. CDR3 in amino acids: CASSQDIWGVRSYEQYF. CDR3 nucleotides: TGCGCCAGCAGCCAAGATATTTGGGGGGTCCGCTCCTACGAGCAGTACTTC.

The V call is TRBV7-9, the J call TRBJ1-2, with D maybe TRBD1 (5 bases). The CDR3 covers 13 residues. V dropped 6 bases and J dropped 5 bases, with 13 bases sitting between them. Germline values: CDR1 SEHNR, CDR2 FQNEAQ (reference sequence). CDR3 in amino acids: CASSKTGLYGYTF. The CDR3 region has the DNA TGTGCCAGCAGTAAAACAGGTCTATATGGCTACACCTTC.

The CDR3 reads CASSQEGGGPPYEQYF. CDR3 DNA sequence: TGCGCCAGCAGCCAAGAGGGAGGGGGGCCCCCCTACGAGCAGTACTTC. The rearrangement uses TRBV4-3 and TRBJ2-7; maybe TRBD2 (7 bases). Germline V gives CDR1 LGHNA, CDR2 YSLEER. CDR3 length: 16 residues. V was clipped by 0 bases and J by 2 bases, with 14 bases between them.

The chain combines TRBV25-1 with TRBJ2-2; 7 bases fit TRBD2. The CDR3 has 14 residues. Germline V CDR1 and CDR2: MGHDK, SYGVNS. V lost 5 bases, J lost 6 bases, and 6 bases stayed unmatched. CDR3 amino acids: CASSSNRGAGELFF. CDR3 bases: TGTGCCAGCAGTTCCAACCGGGGGGCCGGGGAGCTGTTTTTT.

This clone has just a few counts. The gene calls are TRBV6-6 and TRBJ1-5; 8 bases line up with TRBD1. Trimming at V came to 5 bases and at J to 4 bases, leaving 7 bases not matched to a gene. CDR3 size: 15 residues. Germline CDR1 MNHNY, CDR2 SVGAGI (reference sequence). In DNA, the CDR3 is TGTGCCAGCAGTCTCCCCACAGGGGGGAATCAGCCCCAGCATTTT. This translates into CASSLPTGGNQPQHF.

The chain has TRBV6-1 and TRBJ2-1, with 8 bases fitting TRBD2. Looked up from germline, CDR1 is MNHNS and CDR2 is SASEGT. The trim removed 4 bases at V and 9 bases at J, leaving 11 bases unmatched. The CDR3 spans 15 residues. For the CDR3, the DNA is TGTGCCAGCAGTGGTGGGACTAGTGGTCGGGTTGAGCAGTTCTTC. Protein: CASSGGTSGRVEQFF.

For this clone: The junction and the germline gene differ at one end; a read error may be behind it. The CDR3 here is CASRPGTTPGELFF. In DNA form, the CDR3 reads TGTGCTAGCAGACCCGGGACTACACCTGGGGAGCTGTTTTTT. This chain links TRBV7-7 with TRBJ2-2; TRBD2 agrees at 7 bases. Germline V gene data show CDR1 as SSHAT and CDR2 as FNYEAQ (reference sequence). The CDR3 has 14 amino acids.

This chain uses TRBV29-1 with TRBJ2-7; a weak D match, TRBD2 (6 bases). The CDR3 is 11 amino acids. The V and J ends lost 7 bases and 3 bases respectively, with 10 bases between them. The germline V gene has CDR1 SQVTM and CDR2 ANQGSEA. The CDR3 loop reads CSAGGDYEQYF. Written as DNA, the CDR3 is TGCAGCGCCGGAGGGGACTACGAGCAGTACTTC.

The V and J genes are TRBV29-1 and TRBJ1-1, with 7 bases fitting TRBD1. Per germline, CDR1 SQVTM and CDR2 ANQGSEA. CDR3 length equals 15 residues. The V gene end was trimmed by 4 bases and the J gene end by 1 base; junction bases not matched to a gene: 9. CDR3 loop: CSVVVRGLQNTEAFF. CDR3 coding DNA: TGCAGCGTTGTAGTAAGGGGGCTTCAGAACACTGAAGCTTTCTTT.

The CDR3 nucleotides are TGTGCCAGCAGCGCCGACGGGGCTGGGGCCAACGTCCTGACTTTC. Protein product: CASSADGAGANVLTF. V usage is TRBV9 and J usage is TRBJ2-6; possible D gene TRBD2, 5 bases. V was clipped by 3 bases and J by 2 bases, with 9 bases between them. This CDR3 spans 15 amino acids. Germline loops: CDR1 SGDLS, CDR2 YYNGEE.

The rearrangement joins TRBV6-6 to TRBJ2-5; possibly TRBD1 for D (6 bases). The germline gives CDR1 MNHNY, CDR2 SVGAGI (reference sequence). Trimming stripped 8 bases from V and 7 bases from J, with 8 bases between. The length of the CDR3 is 10 residues. CDR3 sequence (DNA): TGTGCCAGCGAGGGGGTGACCCAGTACTTC. Translated: CASEGVTQYF.

This clone showed up just a few times. The J gene is TRBJ2-5, the V gene TRBV5-5, with D possibly being TRBD2 (6 bases). Germline V gene sequence: CDR1 SGHKS, CDR2 YYEKEE (reference sequence). The CDR3 consists of 15 residues. V gave up 0 bases and J gave up 4 bases, with 13 bases separating them. CDR3 in amino acids: CASSLAGLEGETQYF. CDR3 sequence (DNA): TGTGCCAGCAGCTTGGCCGGGCTGGAGGGAGAGACCCAGTACTTC. Together with reference TRBV5-5 and TRBJ2-5, the CDR3 gives the full variable domain: DAGVTQSPTHLIKTRGQQVTLRCSPISGHKSVSWYQQVLGQGPQFIFQYYEKEERGRGNFPDRFSARQFPNYSSELNVNALLLGDSALYLCASSLAGLEGETQYFGPGTRLLVL.

The chain carries TRBV6-7 and TRBJ2-7, with D unclear. TRBV6-7 is given ORF status, its function remaining uncertain. The CDR3 consists of 16 residues. Trimming removed 0 bases from V and 3 bases from J, with 15 bases in between. CDR3 DNA: TGTGCCAGCAGTTACTCGTATTTTATCCTTTTCTACGAGCAGTACTTC. Translation: CASSYSYFILFYEQYF.

V usage is TRBV5-1 and J usage is TRBJ2-1; 7 nucleotides line up with TRBD2. V lost 0 bases, J lost 3 bases, and 18 bases stayed unmatched. In germline, CDR1 is SGHRS, CDR2 YFSETQ. This CDR3 is 20 amino acids long. The CDR3 loop reads CASSLAGNWVLREGYNEQFF. The DNA for the CDR3 is TGCGCCAGCAGCTTGGCCGGCAATTGGGTTTTGAGGGAGGGCTACAATGAGCAGTTCTTC.

The genes are TRBV2 and TRBJ2-5; a possible D gene is TRBD1 (5 bases). TRBJ2-7 matches the DNA end more closely, so the J call is doubtful. Germline V CDR1 and CDR2: SNHLY, FYNNEI. This CDR3 has 13 residues. The CDR3 is CASAQHSGSEQYF. The CDR3 nucleotides read TGTGCCAGCGCTCAGCACTCAGGGTCCGAGCAGTACTTC.